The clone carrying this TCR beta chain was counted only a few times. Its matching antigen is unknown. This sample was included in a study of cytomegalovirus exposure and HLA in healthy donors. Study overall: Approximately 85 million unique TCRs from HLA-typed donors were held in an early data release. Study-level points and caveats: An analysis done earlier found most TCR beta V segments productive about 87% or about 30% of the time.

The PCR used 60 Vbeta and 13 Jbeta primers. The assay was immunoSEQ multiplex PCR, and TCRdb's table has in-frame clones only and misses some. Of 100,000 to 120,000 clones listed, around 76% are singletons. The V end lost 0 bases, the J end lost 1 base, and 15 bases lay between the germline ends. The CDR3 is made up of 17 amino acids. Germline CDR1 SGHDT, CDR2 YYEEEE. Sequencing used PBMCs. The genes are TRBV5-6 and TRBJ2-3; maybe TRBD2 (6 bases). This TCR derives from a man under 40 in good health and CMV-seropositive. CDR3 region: CASSLVLASEGTDTQYF. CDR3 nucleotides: TGTGCCAGCAGCTTGGTTTTGGCTAGCGAAGGCACAGATACGCAGTATTTT.